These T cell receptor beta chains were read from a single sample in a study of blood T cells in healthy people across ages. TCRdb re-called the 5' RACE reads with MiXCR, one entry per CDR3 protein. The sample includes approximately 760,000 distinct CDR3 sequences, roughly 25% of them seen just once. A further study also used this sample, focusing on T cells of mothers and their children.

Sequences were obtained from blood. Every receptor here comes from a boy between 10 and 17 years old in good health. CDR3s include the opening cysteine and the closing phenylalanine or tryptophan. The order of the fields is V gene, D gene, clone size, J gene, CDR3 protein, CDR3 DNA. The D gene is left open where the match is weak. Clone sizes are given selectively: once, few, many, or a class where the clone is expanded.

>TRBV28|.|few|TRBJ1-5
CASSLRWGNQPQHF
TGTGCCAGCAGCCTAAGATGGGGTAATCAGCCCCAGCATTTT
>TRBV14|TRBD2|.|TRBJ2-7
CASSQRLAGGSGEQYF
TGTGCCAGCAGCCAAAGACTAGCGGGAGGGTCCGGCGAGCAGTACTTC
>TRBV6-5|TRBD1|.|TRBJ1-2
CASIDRDLNGYTF
TGTGCCAGCATTGACAGGGATCTAAATGGCTACACCTTC
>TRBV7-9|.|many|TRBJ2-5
CASSSNRETQYF
TGTGCCAGCAGCTCAAATCGAGAGACCCAGTACTTC
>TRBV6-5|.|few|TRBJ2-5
CATQDSTETQYF
TGTGCCACCCAGGACAGCACGGAGACCCAGTACTTC
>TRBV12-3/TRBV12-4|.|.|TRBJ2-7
CASSPSSFSYEQYF
TGTGCCAGCAGTCCCTCTAGTTTCTCCTACGAGCAGTACTTC
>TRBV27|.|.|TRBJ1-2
CASSLSAGGSGYTF
TGTGCCAGCAGTTTATCCGCGGGGGGCAGTGGCTACACCTTC
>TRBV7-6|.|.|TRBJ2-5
CASRDSFHPWTQYF
TGTGCCAGCCGGGACTCCTTTCACCCTTGGACCCAGTACTTC
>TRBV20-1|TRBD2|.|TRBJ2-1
CSARLAGLQYNEQFF
TGCAGTGCTAGACTAGCGGGGCTGCAGTACAATGAGCAGTTCTTC
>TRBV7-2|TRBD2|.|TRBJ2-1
CASSPPGGYGYNEQFF
TGTGCCAGCAGCCCCCCGGGGGGTTACGGGTACAATGAGCAGTTCTTC
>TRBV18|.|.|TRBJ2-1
CASSPPVGSSYNEQFF
TGTGCCAGCTCACCACCGGTAGGTTCCTCCTACAATGAGCAGTTCTTC
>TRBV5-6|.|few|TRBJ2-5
CASSSSKIQETQYF
TGTGCCAGCAGCTCCAGTAAGATCCAAGAGACCCAGTACTTC
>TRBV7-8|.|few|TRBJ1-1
CASSLASTGEAFF
TGTGCCAGCAGCTTAGCGAGCACGGGTGAAGCTTTCTTT
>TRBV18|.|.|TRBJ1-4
CASSPTSLGYATNEKLFF
TGTGCCAGCTCACCAACATCCCTTGGCTATGCAACTAATGAAAAACTGTTTTTT
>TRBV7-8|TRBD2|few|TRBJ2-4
CASSSNGLAGGSAKNIQYF
TGTGCCAGCAGCTCAAATGGACTAGCGGGAGGGTCTGCCAAAAACATTCAGTACTTC
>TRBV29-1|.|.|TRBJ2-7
CSVESDGESYEQYF
TGCAGCGTTGAAAGCGACGGAGAATCCTACGAGCAGTACTTC
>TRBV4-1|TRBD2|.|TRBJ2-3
CASSQAPRTSGSTDTQYF
TGCGCCAGCAGCCAAGCCCCCAGGACTAGCGGCTCAACAGATACGCAGTATTTT
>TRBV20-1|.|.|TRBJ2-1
CSARARTYSGGQFF
TGCAGTGCTAGGGCCCGGACATATTCCGGTGGGCAGTTCTTC
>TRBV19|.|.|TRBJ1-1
CASSSSRLSKAFF
TGTGCCAGTAGTTCTTCCCGACTTAGCAAAGCTTTCTTT
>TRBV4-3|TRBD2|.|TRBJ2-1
CASSQQQGGGYNEQFF
TGCGCCAGCAGCCAACAGCAGGGCGGGGGATACAATGAGCAGTTCTTC
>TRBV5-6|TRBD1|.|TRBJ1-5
CASSGGTGFGQPQHF
TGTGCCAGCAGCGGCGGGACAGGGTTCGGTCAGCCCCAGCATTTT
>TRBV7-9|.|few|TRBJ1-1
CASSLKGQDAFF
TGTGCCAGCAGCTTAAAGGGGCAGGATGCTTTCTTT
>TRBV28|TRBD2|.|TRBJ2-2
CASTGSSGLNTGELFF
TGTGCCAGCACCGGGTCTAGCGGATTGAACACCGGGGAGCTGTTTTTT
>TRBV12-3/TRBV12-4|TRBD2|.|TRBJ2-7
CASSSPSSGTSLEQYF
TGTGCCAGCAGTTCACCCTCTAGCGGAACTTCTTTGGAGCAGTACTTC
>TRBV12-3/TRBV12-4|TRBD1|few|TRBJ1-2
CASSYPTGGYGYTF
TGTGCCAGCAGTTACCCCACAGGGGGCTATGGCTACACCTTC
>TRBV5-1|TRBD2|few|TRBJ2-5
CASGLAGGLTETQYF
TGCGCCAGCGGACTAGCGGGAGGGTTGACGGAGACCCAGTACTTC
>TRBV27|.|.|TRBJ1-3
CASSLSSPISGNTIYF
TGTGCCAGCAGTTTATCGTCACCCATCTCTGGAAACACCATATATTTT
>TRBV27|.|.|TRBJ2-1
CASSSRDHSRFF
TGTGCCAGCAGTTCCCGGGATCATTCTCGGTTCTTC
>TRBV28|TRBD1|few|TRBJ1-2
CASSPGQGFMRGYTF
TGTGCCAGCAGTCCCGGACAGGGGTTTATGCGTGGCTACACCTTC
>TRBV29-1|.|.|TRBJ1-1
CSVEDMGFPEAFF
TGCAGCGTTGAAGATATGGGTTTCCCTGAAGCTTTCTTT